This T cell receptor beta chain appears in the sequencing data of a study of blood T cell repertoires in COVID-19. In its sample, this clone was seen once. In the original workflow: Amplification of reference gene primers provided the estimated nucleated cell counts. The data were produced by immunoSEQ multiplex PCR, yet TCRdb's version contains in-frame clones alone and is incomplete. Clone size and the V and J calls come from that table; the DNA yielded D and trimming. The table lists hundreds of thousands of clones, 70% to 90% of them singletons, with around 4.6% in the top ten. Participants were placed into cohorts based on the clinical history they reported. The sequence was obtained from a man aged 30-40 years who had recovered from COVID-19. Input material: PBMCs or T cells enriched from blood (not recorded which).

CDR3 sequence reads: CASSQGEGNTIYF. In DNA form, the CDR3 reads TGCGCCAGCAGCCAAGGGGAGGGAAACACCATATATTTT. V and J are TRBV4-1 and TRBJ1-3; no firm D call. With 1 base removed from V and 4 bases from J, the gap between germline ends came to 5 bases. Germline lookup yields CDR1 MGHRA and CDR2 YSYEKL. This CDR3 is built from 13 residues.